Here is one T cell receptor (beta chain) with its context. Its antigen is still unknown. Scientists amplified the TCR beta CDR3 regions from RNA transcripts. The authors performed first-round RT-PCR with HTBI primers and then a second-round multiplex PCR. TCRdb used MiXCR to reprocess the multiplex PCR reads, holding one entry per CDR3 protein. In the table there are about 740,000 distinct CDR3 sequences, roughly two fifths of which are singletons. The data belong to a study of Graves' ophthalmopathy and Graves' hyperthyroidism. Study-level points and caveats: From stable hyperthyroidism, ophthalmopathy was separated by a 13-signature model with roughly 89% sensitivity and 80% to 82% specificity. For predicting ophthalmopathy progression, the model had about 64% sensitivity and approximately 72% specificity.

From germline, CDR1 is MDHEN and CDR2 SYDVKM. V gave up 5 bases and J gave up 4 bases; unmatched junction bases: 8. There are 15 residues in the CDR3. Ophthalmopathy donors' eye disease showed moderate-to-severe activity, CAS of at least 3, NOSPECS of at least 4 and duration under 3 months. Excluded were patients with other autoimmune diseases, uncontrolled infections, pregnancy or lactation. This receptor was taken from an adult man with Graves' ophthalmopathy. What was sequenced was peripheral blood. This chain joins TRBV28 and TRBJ1-2, with 9 bases aligning to TRBD1. CDR3 DNA sequence: TGTGCCAGCAGTACCAACACAGGGGGCGTCTATGGCTACACCTTC. As protein: CASSTNTGGVYGYTF.